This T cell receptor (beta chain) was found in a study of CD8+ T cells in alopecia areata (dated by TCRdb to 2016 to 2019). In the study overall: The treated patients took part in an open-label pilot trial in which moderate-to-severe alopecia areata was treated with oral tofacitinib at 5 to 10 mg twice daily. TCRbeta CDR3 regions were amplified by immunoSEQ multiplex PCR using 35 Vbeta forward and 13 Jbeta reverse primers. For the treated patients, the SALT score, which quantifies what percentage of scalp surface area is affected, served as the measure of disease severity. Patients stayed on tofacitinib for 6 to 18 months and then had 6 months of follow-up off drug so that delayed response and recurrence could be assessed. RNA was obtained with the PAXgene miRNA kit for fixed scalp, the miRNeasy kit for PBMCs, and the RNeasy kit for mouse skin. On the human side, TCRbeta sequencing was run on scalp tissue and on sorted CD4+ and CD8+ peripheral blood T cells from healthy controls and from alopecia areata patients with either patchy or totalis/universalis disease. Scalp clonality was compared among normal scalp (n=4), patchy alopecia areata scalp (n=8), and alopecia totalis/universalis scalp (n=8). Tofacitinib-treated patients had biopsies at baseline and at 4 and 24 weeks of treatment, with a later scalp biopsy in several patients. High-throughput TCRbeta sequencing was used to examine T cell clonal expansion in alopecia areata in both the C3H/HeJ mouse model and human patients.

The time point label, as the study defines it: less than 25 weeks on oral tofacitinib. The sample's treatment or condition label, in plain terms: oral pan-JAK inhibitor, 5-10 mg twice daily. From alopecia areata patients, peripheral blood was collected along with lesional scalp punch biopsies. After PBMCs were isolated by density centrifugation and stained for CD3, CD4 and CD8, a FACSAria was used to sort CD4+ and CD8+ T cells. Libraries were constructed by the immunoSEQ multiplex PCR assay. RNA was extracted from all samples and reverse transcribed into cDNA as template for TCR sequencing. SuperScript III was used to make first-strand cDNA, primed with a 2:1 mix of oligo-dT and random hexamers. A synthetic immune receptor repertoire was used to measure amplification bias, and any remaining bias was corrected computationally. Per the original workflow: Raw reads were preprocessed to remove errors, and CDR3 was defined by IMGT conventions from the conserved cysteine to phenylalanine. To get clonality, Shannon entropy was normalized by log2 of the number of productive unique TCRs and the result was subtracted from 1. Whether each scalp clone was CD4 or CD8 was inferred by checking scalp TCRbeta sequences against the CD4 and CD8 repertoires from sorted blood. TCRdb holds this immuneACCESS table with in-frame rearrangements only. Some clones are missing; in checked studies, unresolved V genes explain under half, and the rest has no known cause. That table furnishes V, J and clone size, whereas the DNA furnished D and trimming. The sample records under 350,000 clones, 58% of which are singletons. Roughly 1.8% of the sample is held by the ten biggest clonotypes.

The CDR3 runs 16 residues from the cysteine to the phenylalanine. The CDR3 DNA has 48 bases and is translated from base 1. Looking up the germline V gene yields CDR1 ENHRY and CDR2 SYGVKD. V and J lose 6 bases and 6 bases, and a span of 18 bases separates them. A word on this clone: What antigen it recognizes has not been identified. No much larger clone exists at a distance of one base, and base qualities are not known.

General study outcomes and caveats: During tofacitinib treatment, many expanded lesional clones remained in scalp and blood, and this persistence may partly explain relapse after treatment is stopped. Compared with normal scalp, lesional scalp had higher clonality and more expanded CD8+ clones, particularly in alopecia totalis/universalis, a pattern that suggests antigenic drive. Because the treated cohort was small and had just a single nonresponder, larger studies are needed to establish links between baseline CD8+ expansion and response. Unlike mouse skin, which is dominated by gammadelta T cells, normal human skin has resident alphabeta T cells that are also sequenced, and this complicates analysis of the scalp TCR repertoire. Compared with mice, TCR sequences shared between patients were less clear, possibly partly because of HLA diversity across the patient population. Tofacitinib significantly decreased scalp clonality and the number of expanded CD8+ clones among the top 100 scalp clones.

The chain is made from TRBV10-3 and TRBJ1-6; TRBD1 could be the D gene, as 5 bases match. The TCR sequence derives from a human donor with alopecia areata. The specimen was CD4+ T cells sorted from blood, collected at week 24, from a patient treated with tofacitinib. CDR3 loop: CAISRRAAGGNSPLHF. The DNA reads TGTGCCATCAGCCGCAGGGCAGCGGGGGGTAATTCACCCCTCCACTTT.